This T cell receptor beta chain was sequenced in a study of T cell repertoires in cytomegalovirus infection. Overall study: Based on public TCR beta signatures, there were indications of CMV infection and of a matching HLA type.

Points from the study as a whole: Using cumulative public TCR beta family frequency, the authors identified those who carried CMV together with the relevant HLA.

TCRdb reprocessed the reads with MiXCR, giving one entry per CDR3 protein. The profile covers 150,000 or so distinct CDR3 sequences, with 15% to 20% appearing a single time and under 20% taken by the ten largest. V lost 8 bases, J lost 2 bases, and 5 bases stayed unmatched. Germline lookup yields CDR1 SEHNR and CDR2 FQNEAQ (reference sequence). This CDR3 has 13 residues. Note on this clonotype: The antigen is unknown.

The TCR was taken from a human donor in good health (CMV status not recorded). Some clones in this sample may be carry-over from other donors' samples. The chain employs TRBV7-9 and TRBJ2-7, with 8 positions matching TRBD1. The specimen was CD8+ T cells from PBMCs. In DNA form, the CDR3 reads TGTGCCAGCTCTGACAGGGGAACCTACGAGCAGTACTTC. Translated, it gives CASSDRGTYEQYF.